This T cell receptor beta chain was identified in a study of cytomegalovirus exposure and HLA in healthy donors. Findings of the study overall: The authors enumerated around 150 TCR beta chains as linked to cytomegalovirus.

In this sample, this clone turned up a few times. The antigen is unknown. The germline V and J ends were trimmed by 2 bases and 2 bases, with 12 bases remaining between them. The CDR3 runs to 16 residues. Germline CDR1 reads MNHEY; CDR2 reads SMNVEV (reference sequence). The PCR had 60 Vbeta and 13 Jbeta primers. Measured with immunoSEQ multiplex PCR; TCRdb has only the in-frame clones, and not every one. This sample has roughly 100,000 clones, with around 68% found just once. Input material: PBMCs. The clonotype comes from a human donor in good health. The J gene is TRBJ2-2, the V gene TRBV27; TRBD2 is a possible D gene (6 bases). The CDR3 protein is CASSLLRTKNTGELFF. DNA of the CDR3: TGTGCCAGCAGTTTACTCCGGACTAAAAACACCGGGGAGCTGTTTTTT.